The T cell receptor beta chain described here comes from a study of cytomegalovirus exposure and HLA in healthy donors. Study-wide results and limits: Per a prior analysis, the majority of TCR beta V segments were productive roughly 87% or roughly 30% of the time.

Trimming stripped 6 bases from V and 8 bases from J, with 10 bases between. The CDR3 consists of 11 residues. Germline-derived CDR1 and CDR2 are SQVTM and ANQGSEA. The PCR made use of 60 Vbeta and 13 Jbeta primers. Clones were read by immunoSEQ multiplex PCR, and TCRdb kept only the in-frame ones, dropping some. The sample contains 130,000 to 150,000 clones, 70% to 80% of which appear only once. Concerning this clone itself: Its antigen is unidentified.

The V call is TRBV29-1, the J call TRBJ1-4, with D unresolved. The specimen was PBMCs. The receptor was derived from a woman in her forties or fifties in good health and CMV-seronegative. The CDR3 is CSVPLGEKLFF. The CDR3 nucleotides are TGCAGCGTCCCACTCGGGGAAAAACTGTTTTTT.